One sample yielded the 29 T cell receptor beta chains listed below, sequenced in a study of blood T cell repertoires in COVID-19. Libraries were prepared by immunoSEQ multiplex PCR; TCRdb keeps only in-frame clonotypes and omits some of them. The sample includes some 180,000 clones, approximately 82% of them seen just once. Material: PBMCs or T cells enriched from blood (not recorded which). Receptor source: a woman in her sixties or seventies with acute COVID-19.

In regard to this clone: Other DNA sequences in the sample encode the same CDR3. This CDR3 is CASSSPGGNYGYTF. The CDR3 DNA reads as TGTGCCAGCAGTTCCCCGGGGGGGAACTATGGCTACACCTTC. This chain connects TRBV6-5 to TRBJ1-2; tentative D call: TRBD1 (5 bases). CDR1 is MNHEY, CDR2 SVGAGI, per germline. This CDR3 has 14 residues. The V and J ends lost 4 bases and 2 bases respectively, with 11 bases between them.

This rearrangement joins TRBV15 to TRBJ2-1, with 8 bases identical to TRBD2. The CDR3 totals 15 residues. Germline loops: CDR1 LNHNV, CDR2 YYDKDF (reference sequence). Trimming took 5 bases from V and 8 from J; bases not matched to a gene: 11. CDR3 sequence: CATSRRGGTGDEQFF. CDR3 nucleotides: TGTGCCACCAGCCGACGGGGGGGCACGGGCGATGAGCAGTTCTTC.

This clone has a single count. This chain connects TRBV5-1 to TRBJ1-1; D is uncertain. This CDR3 has 13 amino acids. The germline gives CDR1 SGHRS, CDR2 YFSETQ. V shed 2 bases and J shed 1 base, with 6 bases lying between them. CDR3 loop: CASSFRQNTEAFF. The CDR3 DNA reads TGCGCCAGCAGCTTTAGACAGAACACTGAAGCTTTCTTT.

The chain couples TRBV19 to TRBJ1-5; TRBD1 aligns across 7 bases. The germline V gene encodes CDR1 LNHDA and CDR2 SQIVND (reference sequence). There are 19 residues in the CDR3. Trimming at V came to 0 bases and at J to 5 bases, leaving 16 bases not matched to a gene. CDR3 amino acids: CASSIDFWGPGTEHQPQHF. Here the CDR3 DNA reads TGTGCCAGTAGTATAGATTTTTGGGGGCCCGGGACAGAACATCAGCCCCAGCATTTT.

The rearrangement links TRBV30 to TRBJ1-2, with 7 bases matching TRBD1. The V gene end was trimmed by 5 bases and the J gene end by 6 bases; junction bases not matched to a gene: 12. Germline V lookup: CDR1 GTSNPN, CDR2 SVGIG (reference sequence). This CDR3 has 14 residues. CDR3 loop: CAWGVRGGSNGYTF. DNA of the CDR3: TGTGCCTGGGGGGTTCGAGGGGGCTCAAATGGCTACACCTTC. The full variable domain, rest sourced from reference TRBV30 and TRBJ1-2, is SQTIHQWPATLVQPVGSPLSLECTVEGTSNPNLYWYRQAAGRGLQLLFYSVGIGQISSEVPQNLSASRPQDRQFILSSKKLLLSDSGFYLCAWGVRGGSNGYTFGSGTRLTVV.

The chain has TRBV19 and TRBJ2-5; TRBD2 is a possible D gene (6 bases). Trimming pared 8 bases from V and 0 bases from J, leaving 16 bases between. In germline, CDR1 is LNHDA, CDR2 SQIVND (reference sequence). The CDR3 is 15 residues long. The CDR3 loop is CASRPGGSYQETQYF. Written as DNA, the CDR3 is TGTGCCAGTCGCCCCGGGGGATCCTACCAAGAGACCCAGTACTTC.

This sequence joins TRBV19 and TRBJ1-2, with a possible D match to TRBD1 (5 bases). Germline V lookup: CDR1 LNHDA, CDR2 SQIVND (reference sequence). The CDR3 loop spans 13 amino acids. Deletions cut 3 bases from V and 2 bases from J, with 7 bases between. CDR3 nucleotides: TGTGCCAGTAGTATTTCAGGGAACTATGGCTACACCTTC. The encoded protein is CASSISGNYGYTF.

This clone has a handful of counts. The chain carries TRBV7-6 and TRBJ2-5, with D possibly matching TRBD1 (5 bases). There are 15 residues in the CDR3. Trimming took 1 base from V and 5 from J, leaving 14 bases between them. Per the germline V gene, CDR1 is SGHVS and CDR2 is FNYEAQ. DNA of the CDR3: TGTGCCAGCAGCTTAGATTCGGGCAGGGCGGAGACCCAGTACTTC. Encoded protein: CASSLDSGRAETQYF.

This clone has only a few counts. The rearrangement uses TRBV14 and TRBJ2-1; 8 nucleotides line up with TRBD2. V trimming: 4 bases; J trimming: 4 bases; junction bases outside the gene matches: 12. CDR3 length: 17 residues. Germline loops: CDR1 SGHDN, CDR2 FVKESK. CDR3 nucleotides: TGTGCCAGCAGCCTACAAGATCTAAGCGGGAGTTACAATGAGCAGTTCTTC. Its translation is CASSLQDLSGSYNEQFF.

The rearrangement joins TRBV3-1 (or the pseudogene TRBV3-2) to TRBJ2-3, with 14 bases fitting TRBD2. Per the germline V gene, CDR1 is LGHDT and CDR2 is YNNKEL (reference sequence). This CDR3 is 19 amino acids long. V was clipped by 4 bases and J by 2 bases; unmatched bases: 11. The CDR3 nucleotides read TGTGCCAGCAGCCGACAAACTGGACTAGCGGGGGGCCTCACAGATACGCAGTATTTT. It yields the protein CASSRQTGLAGGLTDTQYF.

The genes are TRBV7-7 and TRBJ2-3; 7 nucleotides line up with TRBD2. Germline loops: CDR1 SSHAT, CDR2 FNYEAQ (reference sequence). The CDR3 runs to 15 residues. Unmatched junction bases numbered 4, after V lost 0 bases and J lost 4 bases. The CDR3 reads CASSLAQGRADTQYF. CDR3 coding DNA: TGTGCCAGCAGCTTAGCGCAAGGGAGGGCAGATACGCAGTATTTT.

This clone has a single count. The gene calls are TRBV19 and TRBJ1-3, with D hard to call. V lost 1 base and J 3 bases, leaving 10 bases between the germline ends. The CDR3 loop spans 15 amino acids. The germline CDR1 and CDR2 sequences are LNHDA and SQIVND (reference sequence). The CDR3: CASSIVSLSGNTIYF. The CDR3 DNA reads TGTGCCAGTAGTATAGTGTCCCTCAGTGGAAACACCATATATTTT. Complete variable domain (other parts from reference TRBV19 and TRBJ1-3): DGGITQSPKYLFRKEGQNVTLSCEQNLNHDAMYWYRQDPGQGLRLIYYSQIVNDFQKGDIAEGYSVSREKKESFPLTVTSAQKNPTAFYLCASSIVSLSGNTIYFGEGSWLTVV.

The V gene is TRBV19, the J gene TRBJ1-6, with 10 bases matching TRBD1. CDR3 size: 16 residues. The germline gives CDR1 LNHDA, CDR2 SQIVND (reference sequence). Losses at the gene ends were 4 bases for V and 9 bases for J; bases not matched to a gene: 9. CDR3 residues: CASSTPPGQGSSPLHF. In DNA, the CDR3 is TGTGCCAGTAGTACGCCCCCGGGACAGGGGAGTTCACCCCTCCACTTT.

This clone has only a few counts. The chain employs TRBV19 and TRBJ1-1, with D possibly being TRBD1 (6 bases). This CDR3 comprises 14 residues. Germline V gives CDR1 LNHDA, CDR2 SQIVND (reference sequence). Trimming left V 6 bases short and J 5 bases short, with 16 bases between. The CDR3 is CASSLVGGRTEAFF. Here the CDR3 DNA reads TGTGCCAGTAGCCTGGTGGGGGGGCGAACTGAAGCTTTCTTT.

The chain joins TRBV5-1 to TRBJ2-1; 9 bases match TRBD2. CDR3 size: 16 residues. The ends lost 3 bases at V and 5 bases at J; junction bases unmatched: 9. Germline loops: CDR1 SGHRS, CDR2 YFSETQ. As DNA, the CDR3 is TGCGCCAGCAGCTCCACCGGGACTAGCAGAAACAATGAGCAGTTCTTC. This gives the protein CASSSTGTSRNNEQFF.

The chain combines TRBV7-8 with TRBJ2-7; 9 bases map to TRBD1. The J segment lost 4 bases and the V segment lost 6 bases, leaving 7 bases of the junction unmatched. Germline-derived CDR1 and CDR2 are SGHVS and FQNEAQ. This CDR3 contains 14 residues. CDR3 nucleotides: TGTGCCAGCAGTCTAGGACAGGGGAAATACGAGCAGTACTTC. This sequence encodes CASSLGQGKYEQYF.

This chain links TRBV3-1 (or the pseudogene TRBV3-2) with TRBJ2-1; weak D call: TRBD2 (6 bases). The germline V gene has CDR1 LGHDT and CDR2 YNNKEL (reference sequence). V lost 4 bases and J 6 bases, leaving 13 bases between the germline ends. The CDR3 loop spans 14 amino acids. The CDR3, as DNA: TGTGCCAGCAGCCGGAGGGGCGAGGGCAATGAGCAGTTCTTC. Protein sequence: CASSRRGEGNEQFF.

The gene calls are TRBV27 and TRBJ1-2; 10 bases agree with TRBD1. The CDR3 has 13 amino acids. Trimming took 3 bases from V and 7 from J; bases not matched to a gene: 2. CDR1 is MNHEY, CDR2 SMNVEV, per germline (reference sequence). The CDR3 region has the DNA TGTGCCAGCAGTTTTAGACAGGGGGCTGGCTACACCTTC. Amino acids: CASSFRQGAGYTF.

The genes are TRBV4-3 and TRBJ2-5; the match to TRBD2 covers 15 bases. Germline V gene data show CDR1 as LGHNA and CDR2 as YSLEER. The V gene end was trimmed by 4 bases and the J gene end by 2 bases; junction bases not matched to a gene: 14. This CDR3 has 20 amino acids. The CDR3 reads CASSPEPGGTSGGYQETQYF. The DNA of the CDR3 is TGCGCCAGCAGCCCAGAACCGGGTGGGACTAGCGGGGGGTATCAAGAGACCCAGTACTTC.

The chain couples TRBV27 to TRBJ2-1; 14 nucleotides match TRBD2. The length of the CDR3 is 16 residues. The V gene end was trimmed by 3 bases and the J gene end by 8 bases; junction bases not matched to a gene: 6. In germline, CDR1 is MNHEY, CDR2 SMNVEV (reference sequence). CDR3 DNA: TGTGCCAGCAGTTTCGGGACTAGCGGGAGTCTCTATGAGCAGTTCTTC. Residues: CASSFGTSGSLYEQFF.

The V call is TRBV3-1 (or the pseudogene TRBV3-2), the J call TRBJ2-7; TRBD2 agrees at 9 bases. Germline CDR1 LGHDT, CDR2 YNNKEL (reference sequence). After removal of 0 bases from V and 5 bases from J, the junction contained 14 bases not matched to a gene. This CDR3 region has 18 residues. CDR3 sequence: CASSQDRLSKSGRNEQYV. As DNA, the CDR3 is TGTGCCAGCAGCCAAGACCGCCTTAGTAAGAGCGGGAGGAACGAGCAGTACGTC.

The chain links TRBV9 to TRBJ1-2; no clear D. The V end was cut by 2 bases, the J end by 2 bases, with 10 bases between. CDR1 is SGDLS, CDR2 YYNGEE, per germline. The CDR3 is 14 residues long. The chain's CDR3 is CASSVSPGNYGYTF. The CDR3 DNA is TGTGCCAGCAGCGTTAGTCCGGGGAACTATGGCTACACCTTC.

This chain connects TRBV27 to TRBJ1-5; D perhaps matches TRBD1 (5 bases). V was cut by 3 bases and J by 4 bases, with 7 bases left in between. This CDR3 is 13 amino acids long. Per the germline V gene, CDR1 is MNHEY and CDR2 is SMNVEV (reference sequence). CDR3 amino acids: CASSFGGNQPQHF. The CDR3 DNA reads TGTGCCAGCAGTTTCGGGGGAAATCAGCCCCAGCATTTT.

This clone was observed a single time. The chain is built from TRBV7-2 and TRBJ1-1; no clear D gene. This CDR3 spans 16 amino acids. CDR1 is SGHTA and CDR2 is FQGNSA in the germline V gene. V lost 5 bases and J lost 0, with 16 bases in between. The CDR3 region has the DNA TGTGCCAGCAGCCCCCAGCGGGCCCTAGTGAACACTGAAGCTTTCTTT. It yields the protein CASSPQRALVNTEAFF. Variable domain in full (rest from reference TRBV7-2 and TRBJ1-1): GAGVSQSPSNKVTEKGKDVELRCDPISGHTALYWYRQSLGQGLEFLIYFQGNSAPDKSGLPSDRFSAERTGGSVSTLTIQRTQQEDSAVYLCASSPQRALVNTEAFFGQGTRLTVV.

The CDR3 reads CATSDREGQYF. The DNA for the CDR3 is TGTGCCACCAGTGACCGTGAGGGTCAGTACTTC. The chain has TRBV24-1 and TRBJ2-4; a possible D gene is TRBD2 (5 bases). The CDR3 has 11 amino acids. CDR1 and CDR2 (germline): KGHDR, SFDVKD. V dropped 4 bases and J dropped 12 bases, with 9 bases sitting between them.

This rearrangement joins TRBV7-2 to TRBJ2-7, with 8 bases fitting TRBD1. The germline V gene encodes CDR1 SGHTA and CDR2 FQGNSA. Trimming removed 5 bases from V and 0 bases from J; junction bases left unmatched: 18. The CDR3 is 19 amino acids. The CDR3 region has the DNA TGTGCCAGCAGCCCCGAAAGGACCAGGGGGCGTGCGAGCTCCTACGAGCAGTACTTC. Residues: CASSPERTRGRASSYEQYF.

The chain is built from TRBV7-2 and TRBJ1-5; D is unresolved. V lost 0 bases and J lost 7, with 16 bases in between. Germline lookup yields CDR1 SGHTA and CDR2 FQGNSA. The CDR3 covers 16 residues. The CDR3: CASSLADPGLGQPQHF. CDR3 nucleotide sequence: TGTGCCAGCAGCTTAGCCGACCCGGGATTAGGCCAGCCCCAGCATTTT.

The V gene is TRBV9, the J gene TRBJ2-2; D unclear. CDR3 length: 13 residues. Trimming removed 0 bases from V and 3 bases from J, with 3 bases in between. Germline V gene lookup returns CDR1 SGDLS and CDR2 YYNGEE. In DNA, the CDR3 is TGTGCCAGCAGCGTAGTAGACACCGGGGAGCTGTTTTTT. Encoded protein: CASSVVDTGELFF.

This clone was counted once. This chain joins TRBV6-5 and TRBJ2-7; 8 bases agree with TRBD2. V dropped 2 bases and J dropped 9; count of bases not matched to a gene: 3. This CDR3 has 12 residues. Germline V gives CDR1 MNHEY, CDR2 SVGAGI. As DNA, the CDR3 is TGTGCCAGCAGTTACACCGGGGGGGGGCAGTACGTC. It is translated as CASSYTGGGQYV.